Presented here are 8 T cell receptor beta chains from one specimen sequenced in a study of human T cells and chemical hapten exposure. TCRdb independently ran MiXCR on the RACE reads; one entry per CDR3 protein. The repertoire holds about 82,000 distinct CDR3 sequences, with 10% to 13% as singletons. Indicated time point: patch test 3, about 24 weeks after DPC sensitization. Treatment of the sample: therapeutic diphenylcyclopropenone sensitization with weekly scalp DPC. The input for sequencing was whole blood, taken in connection with sensitization to the hapten diphenylcyclopropenone (DPC). The source is a woman aged 50 to 60 with alopecia areata. Some clones in this sample may be carry-over from other donors' samples.

In its sample, this clonotype was seen a few times. The chain uses TRBV29-1 and TRBJ2-1; the D gene is possibly TRBD2 (6 bases). Germline V gives CDR1 SQVTM, CDR2 ANQGSEA. This CDR3 spans 13 amino acids. Trimming stripped 4 bases from V and 7 bases from J, with 14 bases between. As DNA, the CDR3 is TGCAGCGTTGCCCGGTTCGGGAGTAATGAGCAGTTCTTC. Its translation is CSVARFGSNEQFF.

This clonotype has just a few counts. V and J are TRBV5-1 and TRBJ2-3, with 11 nucleotides matching TRBD2. This CDR3 region has 15 residues. CDR1 SGHRS and CDR2 YFSETQ come from the germline V gene. Trimming took 3 bases from V and 7 from J; bases not matched to a gene: 7. The CDR3 DNA reads as TGCGCCAGCAGCTCCGTAGCGGGAGGGCCCTATACGCAGTATTTT. It encodes CASSSVAGGPYTQYF. Using reference TRBV5-1 and TRBJ2-3 for the parts outside the CDR3, the full variable domain is KAGVTQTPRYLIKTRGQQVTLSCSPISGHRSVSWYQQTPGQGLQFLFEYFSETQRNKGNFPGRFSGRQFSNSRSEMNVSTLELGDSALYLCASSSVAGGPYTQYFGPGTRLTVL.

J is TRBJ2-2 and V is TRBV3-2; the table's D call of TRBD2 was not tested on the DNA. TRBV3-2 is described as a pseudogene. The CDR3 runs to 18 residues. The CDR3 DNA reads TGTGCCAGCAGCCAAGATCGCGGGCTAGCGGGAGGAACCGGGGAGCTGTTTTTT. Its translation is CASSQDRGLAGGTGELFF.

The CDR3 bases are TGTGCCATCAGTGAGGGCCAGTCCGGGGAGCTGTTTTTT. It encodes CAISEGQSGELFF. The chain combines TRBV10-3 with TRBJ2-2; D uncertain. The CDR3 has 13 amino acids. CDR1 ENHRY and CDR2 SYGVKD come from the germline V gene. V dropped 2 bases and J dropped 6 bases, with 7 bases sitting between them.

This clonotype was detected many times. V is TRBV11-2 and J is TRBJ1-2, with a possible D match to TRBD1 (5 bases). This CDR3 comprises 16 residues. Germline CDR1 is SGHAT and CDR2 is FQNNGV. The V gene lost 5 bases and the J gene lost 2 bases, with 18 bases spanning the gap. The CDR3 sequence: CASSLATGRINYGYTF. The CDR3 DNA is TGTGCCAGCAGCCTAGCGACGGGGCGTATAAACTATGGCTACACCTTC.

In its sample, this clonotype was seen many times. The rearrangement links TRBV25-1 to TRBJ2-7; no definite D call. The CDR3 has 11 residues. V lost 3 bases, J lost 8 bases, and 8 bases lay in between. Per the germline V gene, CDR1 is MGHDK and CDR2 is SYGVNS. The CDR3 loop reads CASSEALQQYF. CDR3 bases: TGTGCCAGCAGTGAGGCCCTTCAGCAGTACTTC.

This clonotype was seen only a few times. The chain couples TRBV10-2 to TRBJ2-4; no clear D. The CDR3 extends over 14 amino acids. Germline V CDR1 and CDR2: WSHSY, SAAADI. V was clipped by 3 bases and J by 1 base, with 7 bases between them. The CDR3 DNA reads TGCGCCAGCAGTGATCCAGGCGCCAAAAACATTCAGTACTTC. It specifies CASSDPGAKNIQYF.

This rearrangement joins TRBV29-1 to TRBJ2-7, with 8 bases identical to TRBD1. V trimming: 7 bases; J trimming: 7 bases; junction bases outside the gene matches: 12. The CDR3 has 13 amino acids. Germline-derived CDR1 and CDR2 are SQVTM and ANQGSEA. The CDR3 is CSAVVQGAGEQYF. The CDR3 nucleotides are TGCAGCGCCGTCGTCCAGGGGGCGGGAGAGCAGTACTTC.